This T cell receptor (beta chain) was captured in a study of shared T cell receptors in the human thymus. Germline V gene data show CDR1 as SGHDT and CDR2 as YYEEEE. This CDR3 has 14 amino acids. J lost 6 bases, V lost 4 bases, and 8 bases had no gene match. TCRdb's copy holds only in-frame clones and misses some; the assay was immunoSEQ multiplex PCR. The sample includes 550,000 to 800,000 clones, 80% to 90% of them seen just once. Separately, the same data were catalogued under a study of human thymus T cells.

This TCR came from a girl in the first two years of life with a congenital heart defect. Sequences were obtained from thymocytes. This chain connects TRBV5-6 to TRBJ1-1, with 8 bases aligning to TRBD1. In DNA, the CDR3 is TGTGCCAGCAGCCGGACAGGGCGTAGAGCTGAAGCTTTCTTT. The encoded protein is CASSRTGRRAEAFF.